This T cell receptor beta chain was sequenced for a study of response to subunit inactivated influenza vaccine. Study-level findings and limits: With each seasonal influenza vaccination, the authors suggested, few new T cells are recruited.

The germline V gene encodes CDR1 LGHDT and CDR2 YNNKEL (reference sequence). This CDR3 spans 14 amino acids. Trimming removed 1 base from V and 3 bases from J, with 9 bases in between. TCRdb re-derived calls from the RT-PCR reads in MiXCR, one entry per CDR3 protein. The table includes more than 150,000 distinct CDR3 sequences, 9.2% detected once. Many counts were recorded for this clonotype. Its antigen is still unknown. The TCR was taken from a man aged 45-65 years who received an inactivated influenza vaccine. The sample consisted of non-naive T cells sorted from PBMCs, taken on the day of vaccination. The gene calls are TRBV3-1 and TRBJ1-2; no firm D call. DNA of the CDR3: TGTGCCAGCAGCCAAGGATCAAGGGACTATGGCTACACCTTC. Translation gives CASSQGSRDYGYTF.